This T cell receptor beta chain was documented in a study of monozygotic twins with cystic fibrosis. Study findings and constraints: Clonality was generally low (median around 0.01), higher in the most severe patients. V usage most resembled the co-twin in 13 of 16 pairs. In this small cohort, shared CDR3 numbers showed no association with age, concordance or disease severity.

The CDR3 has 16 residues. Germline-derived CDR1 and CDR2 are MNHNS and SASEGT. The germline V and J ends were trimmed by 4 bases and 3 bases, with 17 bases remaining between them. A remark on this clone: Its specificity is unknown.

Measured with immunoSEQ multiplex PCR; TCRdb has only the in-frame clones, and not every one. The table has about 15,000 clones, approximately 95% seen once. The specimen was blood. The rearrangement links TRBV6-1 to TRBJ2-3, with a weak D call TRBD2 (6 bases). This receptor was taken from a girl aged 2 to 9 with cystic fibrosis. CDR3 loop: CASSAAPGLFTDTQYF. The CDR3 region has the DNA TGTGCCAGCAGTGCCGCCCCGGGACTTTTTACAGATACGCAGTATTTT.